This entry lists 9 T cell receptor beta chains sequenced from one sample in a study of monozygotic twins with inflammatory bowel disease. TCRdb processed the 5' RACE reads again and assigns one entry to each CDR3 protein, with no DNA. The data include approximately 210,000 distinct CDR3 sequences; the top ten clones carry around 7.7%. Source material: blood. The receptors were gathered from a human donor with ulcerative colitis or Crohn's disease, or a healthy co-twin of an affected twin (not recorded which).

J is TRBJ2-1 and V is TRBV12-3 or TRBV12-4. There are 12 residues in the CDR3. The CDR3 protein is CASRRWYNEQFF.

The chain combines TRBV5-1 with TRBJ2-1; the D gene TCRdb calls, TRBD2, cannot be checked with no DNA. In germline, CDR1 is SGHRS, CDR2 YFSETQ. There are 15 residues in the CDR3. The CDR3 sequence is CASSGRAGGYNEQFF.

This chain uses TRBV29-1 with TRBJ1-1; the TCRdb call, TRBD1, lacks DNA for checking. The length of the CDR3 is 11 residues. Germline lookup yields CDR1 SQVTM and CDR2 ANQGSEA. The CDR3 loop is CSVVPGTEAFF.

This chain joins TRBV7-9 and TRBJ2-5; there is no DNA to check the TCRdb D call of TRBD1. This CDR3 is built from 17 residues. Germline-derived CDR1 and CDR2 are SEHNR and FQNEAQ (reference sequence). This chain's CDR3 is CASSAPPGGKDQETQYF.

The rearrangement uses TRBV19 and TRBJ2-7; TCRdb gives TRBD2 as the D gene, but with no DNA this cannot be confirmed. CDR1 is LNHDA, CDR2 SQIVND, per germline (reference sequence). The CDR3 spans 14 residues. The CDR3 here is CASSMASGSYEQYF.

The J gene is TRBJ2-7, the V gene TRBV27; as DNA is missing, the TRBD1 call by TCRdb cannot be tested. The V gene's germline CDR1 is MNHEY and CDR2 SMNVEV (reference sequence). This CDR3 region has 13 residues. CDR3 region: CASRTGDSYEQYF.

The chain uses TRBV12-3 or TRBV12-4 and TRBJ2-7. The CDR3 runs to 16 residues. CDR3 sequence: CASSLTSGSGLYEQYF.

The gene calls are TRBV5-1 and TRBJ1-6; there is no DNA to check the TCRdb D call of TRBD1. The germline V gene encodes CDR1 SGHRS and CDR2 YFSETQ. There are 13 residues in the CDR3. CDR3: CASRTERHSPLHF.

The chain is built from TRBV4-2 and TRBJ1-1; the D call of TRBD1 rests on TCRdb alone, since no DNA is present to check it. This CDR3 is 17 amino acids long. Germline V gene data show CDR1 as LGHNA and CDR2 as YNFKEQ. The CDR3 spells CASSTPLGLPGDTEAFF.